The sequence of this T cell receptor (beta chain) was determined in a study of CD8 T cells in ankylosing spondylitis. Study-wide findings and caveats: Disease-linked clones bore a CD8+ phenotype, appearing relatively rarely in peripheral blood. The authors reported significant enrichment of disease-linked clones in matched ankylosing spondylitis synovial fluid. Reactive arthritis synovial fluid and blood were previously reported to contain some motif variants. Eight highly homologous variants made up a TCR beta motif, and this motif appeared characteristic of ankylosing spondylitis blood.

Concerning this clonotype itself: Its antigen is as yet unknown.

Germline V gene data show CDR1 as LGHNA and CDR2 as YSLEER. The CDR3 has 15 amino acids. Trimming left V 0 bases short and J 3 bases short, with 12 bases between. Construction of TCR beta libraries was performed using quantitative 5'-RACE with molecular barcodes. TCRdb re-called the 5' RACE reads with MiXCR, one entry per CDR3 protein. In the table there are 130,000 or so distinct CDR3 sequences, more than 15% of which are singletons. The specimen sequenced was blood, either unsorted or a sorted T cell fraction (not recorded which). The chain couples TRBV4-3 to TRBJ2-7; TRBD1 is a possible D gene (6 bases). The sequence was obtained from a male donor with ankylosing spondylitis. CDR3 sequence (DNA): TGCGCCAGCAGCCAAGATGAAGGGGGTGTCTACGAGCAGTACTTC. Its protein is CASSQDEGGVYEQYF.